This TCR beta chain comes out of a study of CXCR3-negative and CXCR3-positive naive CD8 T cells. CD45RO-CCR7+CD27+CD95- cells counted as naive CD8+ T cells. Carrying UMI labels, the TRB cDNA libraries were prepared through 5' RACE. Using the 5' RACE reads, TCRdb records one entry per CDR3 protein without DNA. Across some 4,900 distinct CDR3 sequences, the top ten clones capture less than 3.5% of the sample. The CDR3 has 15 amino acids. CDR1 is SQVTM, CDR2 ANQGSEA, per germline. Sequencing was carried out using naive CXCR3- CD8+ T cells from blood. Subset in this sample: CD45RO-CCR7+CD27+CD95- naive CD8+ T cells lacking CXCR3 (TNR3-). The TCR comes from a human donor in good health. Some clones in this sample may be carry-over from other donors' samples. The rearrangement joins TRBV29-1 to TRBJ2-7; TCRdb lists TRBD2, though no DNA is available to test this call. CDR3 sequence: CSAWGLAESSYEQYF.